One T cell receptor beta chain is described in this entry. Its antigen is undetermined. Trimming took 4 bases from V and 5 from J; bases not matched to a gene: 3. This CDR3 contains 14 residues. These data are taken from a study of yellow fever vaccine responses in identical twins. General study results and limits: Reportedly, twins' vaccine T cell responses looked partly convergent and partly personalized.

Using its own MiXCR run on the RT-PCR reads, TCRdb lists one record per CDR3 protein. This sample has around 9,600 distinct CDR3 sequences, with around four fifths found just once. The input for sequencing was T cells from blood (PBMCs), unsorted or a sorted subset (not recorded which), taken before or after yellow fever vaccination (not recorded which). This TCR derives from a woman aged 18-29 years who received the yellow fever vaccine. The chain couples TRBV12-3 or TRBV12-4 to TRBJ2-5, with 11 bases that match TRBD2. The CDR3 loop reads CASSSTSGMETQYF. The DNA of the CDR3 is TGTGCCAGCAGTTCGACTAGCGGGATGGAGACCCAGTACTTC.